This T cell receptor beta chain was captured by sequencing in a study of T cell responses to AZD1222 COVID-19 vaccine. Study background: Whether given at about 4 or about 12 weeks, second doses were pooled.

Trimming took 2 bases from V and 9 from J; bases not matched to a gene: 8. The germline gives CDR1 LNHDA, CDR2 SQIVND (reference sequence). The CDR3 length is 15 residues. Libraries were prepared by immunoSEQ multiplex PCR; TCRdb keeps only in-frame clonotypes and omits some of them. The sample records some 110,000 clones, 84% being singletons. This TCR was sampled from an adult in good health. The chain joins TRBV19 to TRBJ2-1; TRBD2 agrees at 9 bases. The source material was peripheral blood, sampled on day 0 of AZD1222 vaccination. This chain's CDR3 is CASSILAGGGGEQFF. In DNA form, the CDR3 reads TGTGCCAGTAGTATACTGGCGGGGGGGGGCGGTGAGCAGTTCTTC.